The T cell receptor (beta chain) under discussion was sequenced for a study of OX40 agonist ivuxolimab in advanced cancers. About the full investigation: Ivuxolimab, which targeted the costimulatory receptor OX40 (CD134), was an agonistic, fully human IgG2 monoclonal antibody. Partial responses occurred in three dose-escalation patients: two with cutaneous melanoma and one with hepatocellular carcinoma. Intravenous ivuxolimab was administered to patients every 2 weeks at six dose levels: 0.01, 0.1, 0.3, 1.5, 3 and 10 mg/kg. Of the 50 to 55 dose-escalation patients, hepatocellular carcinoma was present in 19, melanoma in approximately 15, renal cell carcinoma in 9 and head and neck cancer in 9. Prior anti-PD-1, anti-PD-L1 or anti-CTLA-4 therapy was permitted, and 35% to 40% of dose-escalation patients had received checkpoint inhibitors. In the dose-escalation cohort, roughly 80% of patients were male, and the mean age was around 60 years, with a range of roughly 20 to 80. The purpose of peripheral TCRbeta sequencing was to test whether ivuxolimab changed TCR sequence diversity and led to clonal T-cell expansion. The paper reports the monotherapy dose-escalation portion (N of about 54 patients) of the phase I ivuxolimab trial.

Genomic DNA was extracted from sorted cells for sequencing of the TCRbeta CDR3 region. The immunoSEQ Assay was used to sequence the TCRbeta CDR3 regions. This immuneACCESS table, as held by TCRdb, lists in-frame sequences with V and J called but not all clones. Of the missing ones, under half trace to an unresolved V gene in checked studies; the others have no known cause. The sample table lists about 76,000 clones, about 88% of them with a count of one. In total, the top ten clones hold roughly 0.2% of the sample. Paper-wide results and their limitations: Antigen specificity was not determined for the clonally expanded peripheral T cells. After ivuxolimab, more expanded clones were found on average in CD8+ T cells than in CD4+ T cells. In partial responders in the 0.1-3.0 mg/kg groups, normalized peripheral clonal expansion was found to be among the lowest, especially among CD8+ T cells. At doses of 0.1 to 3.0 mg/kg, clonal expansion of both CD4+ and CD8+ blood T cells was observed from baseline to week 6. Low levels of normalized T-cell clonal expansion were also seen in some patients who did not respond.

As to this clone: This clone's antigen is unknown. The input lacks base qualities; no much larger clone sits a single base away.

The trial excluded patients who had a history of autoimmune disease or who were on systemic immunosuppression. Peripheral blood for TCR sequencing was collected from all dose cohorts at baseline, on cycle 4 day 1, and on cycle 7 day 1. Samples were obtained from an open-label, multicenter, first-in-human phase I dose-escalation trial of ivuxolimab. Adults with locally advanced or metastatic melanoma, renal cell, hepatocellular, or head and neck squamous cell carcinoma were enrolled in the trial. Before TCR sequencing, CD4+ T cells and CD8+ T cells were sorted from peripheral blood as separate populations. The receptor was isolated from an adult with an advanced solid tumor such as melanoma, head and neck, liver or kidney cancer. The source material was CD4+ or CD8+ T cells sorted from blood, sampled in a trial of the OX40 agonist ivuxolimab.

The sequenced DNA: TGTGCCAGCTCACCGGTAACGGGATACAATGAGCAGTTCTTC. Translated, it gives CASSPVTGYNEQFF. The V and J genes are TRBV18 and TRBJ2-1, and TRBD2 may be the D gene, going by 5 matching bases. Including the terminal cysteine and phenylalanine, the CDR3 comprises 14 residues. CDR3 DNA is the only sequence kept; it has 42 bases, read in frame from the first base. Relative to germline, V is 3 bases shorter and J is 4 bases shorter, with 10 bases between their ends. For CDR1 and CDR2, the germline V gene lists KGHSH and LQKENI. Where the CDR3 stops, the reference TRBV18 and TRBJ2-1 genes take over; the full variable domain is NAGVMQNPRHLVRRRGQEARLRCSPMKGHSHVYWYRQLPEEGLKFMVYLQKENIIDESGMPKERFSAEFPKEGPSILRIQQVVRGDSAAYFCASSPVTGYNEQFFGPGTRLTVL.